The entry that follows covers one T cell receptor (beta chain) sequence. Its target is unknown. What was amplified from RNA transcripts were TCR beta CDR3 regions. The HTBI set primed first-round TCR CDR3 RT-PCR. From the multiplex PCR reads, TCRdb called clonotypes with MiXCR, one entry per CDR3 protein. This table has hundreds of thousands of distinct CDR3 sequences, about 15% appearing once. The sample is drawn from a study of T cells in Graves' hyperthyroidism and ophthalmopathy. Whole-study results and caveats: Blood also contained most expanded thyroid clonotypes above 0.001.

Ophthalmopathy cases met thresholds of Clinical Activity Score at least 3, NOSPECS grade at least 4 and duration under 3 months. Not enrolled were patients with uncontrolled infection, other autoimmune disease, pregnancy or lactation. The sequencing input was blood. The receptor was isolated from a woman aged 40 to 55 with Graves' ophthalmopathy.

CDR3 loop: CASGRQEGAGELFF. CDR3 in DNA: TGTGCCAGCGGCCGTCAGGAGGGCGCCGGGGAGCTGTTTTTT. This chain joins TRBV7-3 and TRBJ2-2, with a possible D match to TRBD2 (6 bases). Trimming took 8 bases from V and 6 from J, leaving 16 bases between them. This CDR3 has 14 residues. Germline V lookup: CDR1 SGHTA, CDR2 FQGTGA.